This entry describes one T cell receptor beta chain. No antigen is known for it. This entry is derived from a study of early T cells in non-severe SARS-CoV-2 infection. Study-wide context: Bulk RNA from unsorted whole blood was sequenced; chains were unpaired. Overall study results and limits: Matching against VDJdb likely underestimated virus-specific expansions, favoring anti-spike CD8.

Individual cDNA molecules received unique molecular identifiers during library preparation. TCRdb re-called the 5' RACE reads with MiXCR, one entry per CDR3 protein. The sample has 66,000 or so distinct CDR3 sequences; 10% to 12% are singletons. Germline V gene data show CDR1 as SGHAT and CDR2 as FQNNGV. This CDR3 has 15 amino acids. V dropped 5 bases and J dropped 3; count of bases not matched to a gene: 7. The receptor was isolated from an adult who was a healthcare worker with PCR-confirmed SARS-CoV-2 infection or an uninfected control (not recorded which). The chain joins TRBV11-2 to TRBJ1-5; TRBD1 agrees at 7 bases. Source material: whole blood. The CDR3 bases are TGTGCCAGCAGCGGAGGGACAGAAAACAATCAGCCCCAGCATTTT. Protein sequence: CASSGGTENNQPQHF. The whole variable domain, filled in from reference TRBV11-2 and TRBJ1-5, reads EAGVAQSPRYKIIEKRQSVAFWCNPISGHATLYWYQQILGQGPKLLIQFQNNGVVDDSQLPKDRFSAERLKGVDSTLKIQPAKLEDSAVYLCASSGGTENNQPQHFGDGTRLSIL.